Following are 10 T cell receptor beta chains from one sample sequenced in a study of T cell responses to AZD1222 COVID-19 vaccine. Measured with immunoSEQ multiplex PCR; TCRdb has only the in-frame clones, and not every one. The sample includes tens of thousands of clones, approximately 88% of them seen just once. The material sequenced was peripheral blood, taken on day 0 of AZD1222 vaccination. The receptors come from an adult in good health.

J is TRBJ1-6 and V is TRBV5-1; no firm D call. This CDR3 has 14 amino acids. Trimming removed 0 bases at V and 13 bases at J, with 14 bases between. Germline assignment: CDR1 SGHRS and CDR2 YFSETQ. The CDR3 protein is CASSLAISGSPLHF. The CDR3 nucleotides are TGCGCCAGCAGCTTGGCCATATCGGGTAGCCCCCTCCACTTT.

The chain recombines TRBV7-7 with TRBJ2-5, with D perhaps assigned TRBD1 or TRBD2 (5 bases each). The CDR3 is made up of 15 amino acids. V was cut by 4 bases and J by 5 bases, with 17 bases left in between. From germline, CDR1 is SSHAT and CDR2 FNYEAQ (reference sequence). DNA for the CDR3: TGTGCCAGCAGCTCTCGGGACGGCGGGCGGGAGACCCAGTACTTC. Translated, it gives CASSSRDGGRETQYF.

This CDR3 reads CASSNPPGTGELFF. CDR3 in DNA: TGCGCCAGCAGCAACCCCCCAGGGACCGGGGAGCTGTTTTTT. V gene TRBV5-1 combines with J gene TRBJ2-2, with D tentatively TRBD1 (5 bases). Germline-derived CDR1 and CDR2 are SGHRS and YFSETQ. There are 14 residues in the CDR3. V was pared by 4 bases and J by 5 bases, with 12 bases between.

This clone was detected a few times. The chain uses TRBV19 and TRBJ1-1; D ambiguous. The CDR3 is 13 residues long. Between the trimmed V and J ends, which lost 6 bases and 2 bases, there was a span of 10 bases. Germline-derived CDR1 and CDR2 are LNHDA and SQIVND (reference sequence). CDR3 nucleotide sequence: TGTGCCAGTAGAGTGGGAGCCAACACTGAAGCTTTCTTT. This codes for CASRVGANTEAFF.

The chain combines TRBV5-4 with TRBJ1-1, with 11 bases lining up with TRBD1. CDR3 length: 16 residues. Germline assignment: CDR1 SGHNT and CDR2 YYREEE (reference sequence). V shed 4 bases, J shed 5 bases, and the junction held 10 bases outside the gene matches. DNA for the CDR3: TGTGCCAGCAGCCCCCCCCTCGGACAGGGGGCAACTGAAGCTTTCTTT. Residues: CASSPPLGQGATEAFF. Filled out from reference TRBV5-4 and TRBJ1-1, the complete variable domain reads ETGVTQSPTHLIKTRGQQVTLRCSSQSGHNTVSWYQQALGQGPQFIFQYYREEENGRGNFPPRFSGLQFPNYSSELNVNALELDDSALYLCASSPPLGQGATEAFFGQGTRLTVV.

The chain recombines TRBV5-1 with TRBJ1-1; a weak D match, TRBD1 (6 bases). The CDR3 consists of 14 residues. V was clipped by 3 bases and J by 5 bases, with 14 bases between them. The germline gives CDR1 SGHRS, CDR2 YFSETQ. The CDR3 here is CASSYALRGTEAFF. Here the CDR3 DNA reads TGCGCCAGCAGCTATGCCCTAAGGGGGACTGAAGCTTTCTTT.

The genes are TRBV7-2 and TRBJ1-1; weak D call: TRBD1 (5 bases). Germline values: CDR1 SGHTA, CDR2 FQGNSA. The CDR3 spans 14 residues. With 4 bases removed from V and 4 bases from J, the gap between germline ends came to 13 bases. The CDR3 spells CASSWEGRRTEAFF. DNA for the CDR3: TGTGCCAGCAGCTGGGAGGGGCGCCGCACTGAAGCTTTCTTT.

The V call is TRBV5-1, the J call TRBJ2-7; 8 bases are shared with TRBD1. The CDR3 extends over 15 amino acids. Trimming removed 0 bases from V and 3 bases from J; junction bases left unmatched: 5. From germline, CDR1 is SGHRS and CDR2 YFSETQ. The CDR3 coding sequence is TGCGCCAGCAGCTTGGCGTGGACAGGGCGCTACGAGCAGTACTTC. It specifies CASSLAWTGRYEQYF.

The chain links TRBV7-9 to TRBJ1-4; no definite D call. Deletions cut 4 bases from V and 3 bases from J, with 12 bases between. This CDR3 has 15 amino acids. Germline-derived CDR1 and CDR2 are SEHNR and FQNEAQ (reference sequence). This chain's CDR3 is CASSSPGRANEKLFF. As DNA, the CDR3 is TGTGCCAGCAGCTCTCCGGGTAGGGCTAATGAAAAACTGTTTTTT.

This clone was seen more than once but under ten times. V usage is TRBV30 and J usage is TRBJ1-3; D uncertain. Germline CDR1 is GTSNPN and CDR2 is SVGIG (reference sequence). The CDR3 consists of 14 residues. V was trimmed by 1 base and J by 1 base, leaving 8 bases between them. The CDR3: CAWSGWTSGNTIYF. CDR3 bases: TGTGCCTGGAGTGGGTGGACTTCTGGAAACACCATATATTTT.